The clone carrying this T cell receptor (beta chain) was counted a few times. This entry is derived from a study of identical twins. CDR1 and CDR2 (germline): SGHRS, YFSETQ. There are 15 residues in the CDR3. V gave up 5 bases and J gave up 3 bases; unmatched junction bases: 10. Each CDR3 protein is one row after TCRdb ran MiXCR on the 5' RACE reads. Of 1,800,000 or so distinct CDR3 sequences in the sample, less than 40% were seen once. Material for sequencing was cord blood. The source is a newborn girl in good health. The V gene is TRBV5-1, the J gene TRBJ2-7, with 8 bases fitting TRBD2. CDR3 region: CASRITAGEVYEQYF. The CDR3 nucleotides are TGCGCCAGCAGGATTACAGCGGGAGAAGTCTACGAGCAGTACTTC.